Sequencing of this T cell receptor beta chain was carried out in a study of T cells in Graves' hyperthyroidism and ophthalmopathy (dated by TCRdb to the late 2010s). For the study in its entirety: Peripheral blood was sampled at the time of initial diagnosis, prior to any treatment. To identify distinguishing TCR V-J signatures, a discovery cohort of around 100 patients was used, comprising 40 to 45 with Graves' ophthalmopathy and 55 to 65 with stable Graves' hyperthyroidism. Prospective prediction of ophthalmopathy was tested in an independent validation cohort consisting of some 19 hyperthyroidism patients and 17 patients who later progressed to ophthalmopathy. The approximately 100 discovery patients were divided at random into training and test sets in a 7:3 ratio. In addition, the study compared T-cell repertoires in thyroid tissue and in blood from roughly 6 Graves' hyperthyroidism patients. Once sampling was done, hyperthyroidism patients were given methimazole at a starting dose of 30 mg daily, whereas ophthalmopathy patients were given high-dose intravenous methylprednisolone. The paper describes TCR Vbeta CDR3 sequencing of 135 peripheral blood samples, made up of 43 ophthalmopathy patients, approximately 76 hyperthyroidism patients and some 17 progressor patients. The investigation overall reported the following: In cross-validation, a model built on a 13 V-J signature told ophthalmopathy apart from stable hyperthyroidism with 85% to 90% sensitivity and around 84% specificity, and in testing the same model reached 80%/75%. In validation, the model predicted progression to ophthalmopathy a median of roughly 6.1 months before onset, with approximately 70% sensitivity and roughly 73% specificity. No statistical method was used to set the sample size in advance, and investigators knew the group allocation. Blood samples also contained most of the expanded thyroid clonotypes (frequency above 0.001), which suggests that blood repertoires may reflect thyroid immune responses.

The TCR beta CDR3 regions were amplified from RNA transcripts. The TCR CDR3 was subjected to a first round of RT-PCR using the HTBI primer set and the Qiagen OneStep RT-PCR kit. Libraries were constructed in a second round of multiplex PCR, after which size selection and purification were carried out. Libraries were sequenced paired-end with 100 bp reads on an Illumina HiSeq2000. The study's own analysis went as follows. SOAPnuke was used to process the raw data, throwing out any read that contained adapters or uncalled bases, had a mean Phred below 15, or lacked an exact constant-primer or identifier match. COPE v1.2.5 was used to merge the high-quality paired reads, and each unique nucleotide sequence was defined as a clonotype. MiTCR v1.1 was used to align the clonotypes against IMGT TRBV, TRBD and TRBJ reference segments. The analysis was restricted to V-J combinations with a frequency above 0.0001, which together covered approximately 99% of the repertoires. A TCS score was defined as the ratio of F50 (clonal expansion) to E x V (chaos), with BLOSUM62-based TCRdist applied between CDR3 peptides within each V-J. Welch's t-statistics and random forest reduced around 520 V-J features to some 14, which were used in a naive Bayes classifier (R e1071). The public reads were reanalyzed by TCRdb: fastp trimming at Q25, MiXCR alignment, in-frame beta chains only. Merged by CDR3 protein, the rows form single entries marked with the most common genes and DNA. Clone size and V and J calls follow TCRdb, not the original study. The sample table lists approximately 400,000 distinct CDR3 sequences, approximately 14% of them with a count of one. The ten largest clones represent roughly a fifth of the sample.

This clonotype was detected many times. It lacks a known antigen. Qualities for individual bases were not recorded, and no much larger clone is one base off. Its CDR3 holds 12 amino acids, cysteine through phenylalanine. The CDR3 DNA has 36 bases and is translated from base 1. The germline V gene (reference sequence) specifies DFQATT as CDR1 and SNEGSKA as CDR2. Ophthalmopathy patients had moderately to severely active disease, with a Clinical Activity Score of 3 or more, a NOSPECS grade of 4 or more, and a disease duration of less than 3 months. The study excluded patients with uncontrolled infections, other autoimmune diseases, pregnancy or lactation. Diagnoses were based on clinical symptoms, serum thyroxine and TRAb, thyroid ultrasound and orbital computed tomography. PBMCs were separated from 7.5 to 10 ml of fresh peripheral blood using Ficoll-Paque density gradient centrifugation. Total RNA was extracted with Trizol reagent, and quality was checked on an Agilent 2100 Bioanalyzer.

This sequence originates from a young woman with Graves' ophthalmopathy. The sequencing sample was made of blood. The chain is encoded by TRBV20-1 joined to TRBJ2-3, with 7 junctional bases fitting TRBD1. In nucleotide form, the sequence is TGCATGGGACAGATAAACACAGATACGCAGTATTTT. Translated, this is CMGQINTDTQYF.